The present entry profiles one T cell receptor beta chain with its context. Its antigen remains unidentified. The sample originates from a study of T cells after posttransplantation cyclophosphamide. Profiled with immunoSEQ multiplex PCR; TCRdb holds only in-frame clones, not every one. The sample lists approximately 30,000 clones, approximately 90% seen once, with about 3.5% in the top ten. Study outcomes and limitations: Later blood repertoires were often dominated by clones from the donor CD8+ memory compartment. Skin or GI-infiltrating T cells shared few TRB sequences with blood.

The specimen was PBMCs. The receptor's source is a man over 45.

The CDR3 sequence: CASSHDRGEQFF. The CDR3 DNA is TGTGCCAGCAGCCATGATAGGGGTGAGCAGTTCTTC. The V call is TRBV7-3, the J call TRBJ2-1, with a weak D call TRBD1 (5 bases). V was cut by 5 bases and J by 9 bases, with 11 bases left in between. This CDR3 is built from 12 residues. Germline-derived CDR1 and CDR2 are SGHTA and FQGTGA.